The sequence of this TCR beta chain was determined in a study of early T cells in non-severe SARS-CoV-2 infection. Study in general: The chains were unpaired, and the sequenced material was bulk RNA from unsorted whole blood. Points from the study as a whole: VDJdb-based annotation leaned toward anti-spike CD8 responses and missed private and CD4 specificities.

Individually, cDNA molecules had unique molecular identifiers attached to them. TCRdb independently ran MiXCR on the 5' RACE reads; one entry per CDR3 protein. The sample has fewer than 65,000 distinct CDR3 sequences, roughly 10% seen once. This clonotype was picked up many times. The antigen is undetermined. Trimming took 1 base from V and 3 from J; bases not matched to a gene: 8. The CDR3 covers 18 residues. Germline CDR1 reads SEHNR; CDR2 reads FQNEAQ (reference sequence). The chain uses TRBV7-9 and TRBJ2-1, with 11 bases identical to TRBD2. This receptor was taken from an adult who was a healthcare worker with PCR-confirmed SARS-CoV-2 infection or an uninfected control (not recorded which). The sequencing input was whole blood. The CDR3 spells CASSLGALAGGYYNEQFF. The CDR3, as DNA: TGTGCCAGCAGCTTAGGGGCCCTAGCGGGAGGCTACTACAATGAGCAGTTCTTC.